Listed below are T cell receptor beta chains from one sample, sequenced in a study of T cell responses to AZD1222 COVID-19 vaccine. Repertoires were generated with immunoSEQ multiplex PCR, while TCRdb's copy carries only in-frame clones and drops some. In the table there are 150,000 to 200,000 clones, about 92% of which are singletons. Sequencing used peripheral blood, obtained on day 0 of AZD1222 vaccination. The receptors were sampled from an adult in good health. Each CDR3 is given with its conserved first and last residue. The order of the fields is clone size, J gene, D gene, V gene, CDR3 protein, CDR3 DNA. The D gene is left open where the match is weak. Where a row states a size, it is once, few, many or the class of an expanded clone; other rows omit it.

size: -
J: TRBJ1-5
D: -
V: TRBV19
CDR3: CASSIGWTQPQHF
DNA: TGTGCCAGTAGTATAGGCTGGACACAGCCCCAGCATTTT

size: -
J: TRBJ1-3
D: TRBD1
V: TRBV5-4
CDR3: CASSFQGSASGQGVNTIYF
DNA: TGTGCCAGCAGCTTTCAAGGGTCGGCTTCGGGACAGGGGGTAAACACCATATATTTT

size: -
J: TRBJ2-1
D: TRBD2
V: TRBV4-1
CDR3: CASSQDLGTSGKDEQFF
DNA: TGCGCCAGCAGCCAAGATTTGGGGACTAGCGGGAAGGATGAGCAGTTCTTC

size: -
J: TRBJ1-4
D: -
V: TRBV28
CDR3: CASIDPRATNEKLFF
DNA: TGTGCCAGCATCGACCCGCGTGCAACTAATGAAAAACTGTTTTTT

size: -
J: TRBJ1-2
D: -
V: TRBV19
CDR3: CASARGEAVNYGYTF
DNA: TGTGCCAGTGCCCGGGGTGAGGCGGTCAACTATGGCTACACCTTC

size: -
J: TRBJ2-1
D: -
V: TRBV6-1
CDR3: CASSDWREYNEQFF
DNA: TGTGCCAGCAGTGATTGGAGGGAGTACAATGAGCAGTTCTTC

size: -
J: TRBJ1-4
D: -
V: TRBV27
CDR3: CASKPGQHNEKLFF
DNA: TGTGCCAGCAAACCGGGGCAGCATAATGAAAAACTGTTTTTT

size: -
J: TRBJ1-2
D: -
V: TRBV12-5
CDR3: CASGPGIYGYTF
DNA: TGTGCTAGTGGCCCAGGTATCTATGGCTACACCTTC

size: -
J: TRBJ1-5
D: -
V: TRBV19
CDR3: CASSTGQTQHF
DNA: TGTGCCAGTAGTACTGGACAGACCCAGCATTTT

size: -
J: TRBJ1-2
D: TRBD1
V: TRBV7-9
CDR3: CASRPLKGQGEGYGYTF
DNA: TGTGCCAGCAGACCCCTCAAGGGACAGGGGGAGGGCTATGGCTACACCTTC

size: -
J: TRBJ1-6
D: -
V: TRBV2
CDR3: CASRVGGAPLHF
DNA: TGTGCCAGCAGGGTGGGGGGGGCACCCCTCCACTTT

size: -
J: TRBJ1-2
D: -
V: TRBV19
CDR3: CASSITRGHGYTF
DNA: TGTGCCAGTAGTATTACCAGGGGCCATGGCTACACCTTC

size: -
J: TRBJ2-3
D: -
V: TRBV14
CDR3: CASSRGIFAVRTDTQYF
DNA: TGTGCCAGCAGCCGAGGGATATTTGCCGTCCGCACAGATACGCAGTATTTT

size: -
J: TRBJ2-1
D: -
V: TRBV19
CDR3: CASTALAGYNEQFF
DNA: TGTGCCAGTACCGCCCTGGCAGGGTACAATGAGCAGTTCTTC

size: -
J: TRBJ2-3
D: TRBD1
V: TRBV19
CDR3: CASSIQIPRQGAGDTQYF
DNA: TGTGCCAGTAGTATACAAATACCTCGGCAGGGGGCGGGAGATACGCAGTATTTT

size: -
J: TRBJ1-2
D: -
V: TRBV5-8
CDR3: CASSALKGRNFYGYTF
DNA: TGTGCCAGCAGCGCTTTGAAGGGCCGGAACTTCTATGGCTACACCTTC

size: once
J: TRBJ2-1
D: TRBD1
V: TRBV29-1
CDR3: CSVETGTGNLNEQFF
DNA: TGCAGCGTTGAAACCGGGACAGGGAATCTCAATGAGCAGTTCTTC

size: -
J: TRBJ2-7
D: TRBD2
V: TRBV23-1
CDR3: CASSQSSSGRNYEQYF
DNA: TGCGCCAGCAGTCAATCCTCCAGCGGGAGGAATTACGAGCAGTACTTC

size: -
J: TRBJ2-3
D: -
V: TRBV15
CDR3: CATSGESRDTQYF
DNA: TGTGCCACCAGCGGAGAATCAAGAGATACGCAGTATTTT

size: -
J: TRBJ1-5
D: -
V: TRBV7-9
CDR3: CASSSLSPGADQPQHF
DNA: TGTGCCAGCAGCTCCCTTTCCCCAGGGGCGGATCAGCCCCAGCATTTT

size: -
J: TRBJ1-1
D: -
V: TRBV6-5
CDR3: CASSLSPPGNTEAFF
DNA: TGTGCCAGCAGTTTATCCCCCCCGGGCAACACTGAAGCTTTCTTT

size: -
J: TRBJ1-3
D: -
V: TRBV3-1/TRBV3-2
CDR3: CASSRLRDGNTIYF
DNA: TGTGCCAGCAGCCGACTACGGGATGGAAACACCATATATTTT

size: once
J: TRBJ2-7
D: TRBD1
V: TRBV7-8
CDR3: CASSLGDRGYEQYF
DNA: TGTGCCAGCAGCTTAGGGGACAGGGGGTACGAGCAGTACTTC

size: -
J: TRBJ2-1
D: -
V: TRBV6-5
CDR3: CASSPTKDEQFF
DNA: TGTGCCAGCAGCCCGACCAAGGATGAGCAGTTCTTC

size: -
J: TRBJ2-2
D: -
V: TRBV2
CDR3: CASSEFTGELFF
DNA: TGTGCCAGCAGTGAATTCACCGGGGAGCTGTTTTTT